This T cell receptor beta chain was obtained from a study of T cells in Graves' hyperthyroidism and ophthalmopathy. Study-level results: Blood held most thyroid clonotypes expanded above 0.001 frequency.

Hyperthyroidism was newly diagnosed in patients aged 18 to 65 (duration under 2 months). The CDR3 is 15 residues long. CDR1 and CDR2 from the germline V gene are SEHNR and FQNEAQ (reference sequence). V lost 1 base, J lost 1 base, and 10 bases lay in between. RNA transcripts were the template for amplifying TCR beta CDR3 regions. Primed by the HTBI set, a first-round RT-PCR was run on the TCR CDR3. Each CDR3 protein gets one entry after TCRdb re-called the multiplex PCR reads with MiXCR. This repertoire shows some 510,000 distinct CDR3 sequences, more than 20% found once; its top ten account for about 30%. With respect to this clonotype: Its antigen is undetermined.

Sequencing was done on a sample of blood. The clonotype comes from a man younger than 35 with Graves' hyperthyroidism. This chain links TRBV7-9 with TRBJ2-5; perhaps TRBD1 as D (7 bases). The CDR3 here is CASSLVRGAQETQYF. Here the CDR3 DNA reads TGTGCCAGCAGCTTAGTCAGGGGGGCCCAAGAGACCCAGTACTTC.